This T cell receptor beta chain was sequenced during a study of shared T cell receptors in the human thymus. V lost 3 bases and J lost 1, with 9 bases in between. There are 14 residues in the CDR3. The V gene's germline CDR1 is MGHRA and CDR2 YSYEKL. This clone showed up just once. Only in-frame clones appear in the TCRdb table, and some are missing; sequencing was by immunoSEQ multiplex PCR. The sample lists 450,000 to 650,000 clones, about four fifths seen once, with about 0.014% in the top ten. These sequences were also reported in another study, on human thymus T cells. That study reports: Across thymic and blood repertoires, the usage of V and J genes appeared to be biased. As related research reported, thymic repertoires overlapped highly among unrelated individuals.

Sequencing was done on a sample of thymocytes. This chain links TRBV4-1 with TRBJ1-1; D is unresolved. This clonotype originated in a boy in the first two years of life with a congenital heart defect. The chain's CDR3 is CASSQGPENTEAFF. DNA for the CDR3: TGCGCCAGCAGCCAGGGCCCGGAGAACACTGAAGCTTTCTTT.